This passage covers 4 T cell receptor beta chains from one sample sequenced in a study of T cells in Graves' hyperthyroidism and ophthalmopathy. TCR beta CDR3 region amplification was performed from RNA transcripts. The HTBI set primed first-round TCR CDR3 RT-PCR. TCRdb reanalysed the multiplex PCR reads using MiXCR and keeps one entry per CDR3 protein. This sample carries 660,000 or so distinct CDR3 sequences, just under 45% of them seen once, and the ten largest clones take approximately 7.2%. The material sequenced was peripheral blood or thyroid tissue (not recorded which). The receptors here all came from an adult man with Graves' disease, either hyperthyroidism or ophthalmopathy (not recorded which).

This clonotype was counted a few times. This sequence joins TRBV6-5 and TRBJ2-7, with TRBD1 as a possible D gene (6 bases). Between the trimmed V and J ends, which lost 5 bases and 2 bases, there was a span of 10 bases. This CDR3 has 13 residues. Germline values: CDR1 MNHEY, CDR2 SVGAGI. The CDR3 loop is CASSTGTPYEQYF. The CDR3 DNA is TGTGCCAGCAGTACCGGGACACCCTACGAGCAGTACTTC.

The rearrangement uses TRBV7-8 and TRBJ1-6; D uncertain. The germline CDR1 and CDR2 sequences are SGHVS and FQNEAQ. This CDR3 has 13 amino acids. With 4 bases removed from V and 7 bases from J, the gap between germline ends came to 8 bases. The CDR3 protein is CASSSPANSPLHF. The CDR3 region has the DNA TGTGCCAGCAGCTCCCCGGCGAATTCACCCCTCCACTTT.

This clonotype appeared many times. CDR3 sequence reads: CASTDRGGYGTEAFF. CDR3 nucleotides: TGTGCCAGCACCGACAGGGGAGGGTACGGCACTGAAGCTTTCTTT. The gene calls are TRBV2 and TRBJ1-1; 8 bases are a match to TRBD1. Per the germline V gene, CDR1 is SNHLY and CDR2 is FYNNEI. The length of the CDR3 is 15 residues. V shed 7 bases and J 4 bases; nucleotides not matched to a gene: 11.

Here the CDR3 reads CASSRTANTGNTIYF. The CDR3 DNA follows: TGTGCCAGCAGTCGGACGGCGAACACTGGAAACACCATATATTTT. V is TRBV12-3 or TRBV12-4 and J is TRBJ1-3; D call uncertain. The CDR3 length is 15 residues. Trimming removed 5 bases from V and 2 bases from J, with 13 bases in between.